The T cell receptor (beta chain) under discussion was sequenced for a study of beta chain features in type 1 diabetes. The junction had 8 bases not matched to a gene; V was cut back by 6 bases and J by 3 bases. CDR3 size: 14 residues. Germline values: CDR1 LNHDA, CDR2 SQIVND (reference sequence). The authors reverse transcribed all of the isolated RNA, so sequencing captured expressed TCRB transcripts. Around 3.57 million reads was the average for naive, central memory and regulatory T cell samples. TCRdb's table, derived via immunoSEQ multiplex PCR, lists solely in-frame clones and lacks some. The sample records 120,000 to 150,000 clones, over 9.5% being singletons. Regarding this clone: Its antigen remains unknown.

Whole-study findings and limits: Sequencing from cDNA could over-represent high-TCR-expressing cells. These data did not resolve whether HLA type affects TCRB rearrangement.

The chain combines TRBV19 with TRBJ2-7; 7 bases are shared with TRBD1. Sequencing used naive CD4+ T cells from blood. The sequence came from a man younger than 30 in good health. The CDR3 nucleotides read TGTGCCAGTAGCCCCGGGACAGCGCTCTACGAGCAGTACTTC. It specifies CASSPGTALYEQYF.